Following are 20 T cell receptor beta chains from one sample sequenced in a study of T cell responses to AZD1222 COVID-19 vaccine. The protocol was immunoSEQ multiplex PCR, while the TCRdb copy is restricted to in-frame clones and leaves out a portion. The sample consists of over 130,000 clones, nearly 95% of them appearing once. The sequences come from peripheral blood, collected 28 days after the second AZD1222 dose. The receptors were sampled from an adult who received the AZD1222 COVID-19 vaccine.

V usage is TRBV5-1 and J usage is TRBJ2-7, with no clear D. CDR3 size: 12 residues. Germline loops: CDR1 SGHRS, CDR2 YFSETQ. Trimming took 0 bases from V and 2 from J, leaving 3 bases between them. The CDR3 DNA sequence: TGCGCCAGCAGCTTGGTTCCCTACGAGCAGTACTTC. It specifies CASSLVPYEQYF.

The chain recombines TRBV5-1 with TRBJ1-1, with D possibly TRBD1 on 5 matching bases. The germline V gene has CDR1 SGHRS and CDR2 YFSETQ. The V and J ends lost 8 bases and 1 base respectively, with 18 bases between them. The CDR3 runs 15 residues. CDR3: CASTKGTVENTEAFF. CDR3 coding DNA: TGCGCCAGTACTAAGGGGACGGTCGAGAACACTGAAGCTTTCTTT.

This chain connects TRBV7-7 to TRBJ2-1; TRBD2 aligns across 9 bases. The CDR3 consists of 16 residues. Germline-derived CDR1 and CDR2 are SSHAT and FNYEAQ (reference sequence). V trimming: 5 bases; J trimming: 7 bases; junction bases outside the gene matches: 12. CDR3 DNA sequence: TGTGCCAGCAGCATGGAAGCGGCGGGAGGGCGAAATGAGCAGTTCTTC. It yields the protein CASSMEAAGGRNEQFF.

This clone was counted a single time. V and J are TRBV3-1 (or the pseudogene TRBV3-2) and TRBJ1-5, with a possible D match to TRBD1 (6 bases). Germline CDR1 LGHDT, CDR2 YNNKEL (reference sequence). CDR3 length: 14 residues. Deletions cut 4 bases from V and 7 bases from J, with 14 bases between. CDR3 sequence reads: CASSRGADRQPQHF. The CDR3 nucleotides read TGTGCCAGCAGCCGGGGGGCAGACAGACAGCCCCAGCATTTT.

V and J are TRBV27 and TRBJ2-7; 8 positions match TRBD1. The CDR3 runs 13 residues. Germline-derived CDR1 and CDR2 are MNHEY and SMNVEV (reference sequence). The V segment lost 6 bases and the J segment 2 bases; nucleotides outside the gene matches: 3. This chain's CDR3 is CASRKDRAYEQYF. The CDR3 DNA reads as TGTGCCAGCAGAAAGGACAGGGCCTACGAGCAGTACTTC.

The gene calls are TRBV6-4 and TRBJ2-2; D is perhaps TRBD2 (6 bases). CDR1 is MRHNA and CDR2 is SNTAGT in the germline V gene. The CDR3 has 14 residues. Between the trimmed V and J ends, which lost 6 bases and 5 bases, there was a span of 13 bases. The CDR3 DNA is TGTGCCAGCAGCGCGGGGCATAGGACCGGGGAGCTGTTTTTT. It specifies CASSAGHRTGELFF.

This clone has just one count. This sequence joins TRBV7-8 and TRBJ2-3; D may be TRBD2 (5 bases). V was trimmed by 1 base and J by 6 bases, leaving 8 bases between them. CDR3 length: 13 residues. Germline CDR1 reads SGHVS; CDR2 reads FQNEAQ. CDR3 DNA sequence: TGTGCCAGCAGCTTAGGGAGGATGGATACGCAGTATTTT. This sequence encodes CASSLGRMDTQYF.

The CDR3 loop reads CASSPDRVENTEAFF. For the CDR3, the DNA is TGTGCCAGCAGCCCCGACAGGGTTGAAAACACTGAAGCTTTCTTT. The chain employs TRBV7-2 and TRBJ1-1; 7 nucleotides match TRBD1. Germline CDR1 is SGHTA and CDR2 is FQGNSA. The CDR3 has 15 residues. The J segment lost 2 bases and the V segment lost 5 bases, leaving 8 bases of the junction unmatched.

The chain employs TRBV2 and TRBJ2-1, with D possibly matching TRBD2 (5 bases). CDR1 SNHLY and CDR2 FYNNEI come from the germline V gene. This CDR3 contains 10 residues. The germline V and J ends were trimmed by 10 bases and 10 bases, with 11 bases remaining between them. CDR3 sequence reads: CATSSGEQFF. The DNA of the CDR3 is TGTGCCACCTCTTCGGGAGAGCAGTTCTTC.

V is TRBV30 and J is TRBJ2-5; unclear D gene. The CDR3 is 13 residues long. V was cut by 0 bases and J by 4 bases, with 9 bases left in between. Germline-derived CDR1 and CDR2 are GTSNPN and SVGIG (reference sequence). The CDR3 here is CAWSVWHRETQYF. The CDR3 bases are TGTGCCTGGAGTGTATGGCATCGAGAGACCCAGTACTTC.

J is TRBJ2-2 and V is TRBV9; a possible D gene is TRBD2 (6 bases). CDR1 and CDR2 (germline): SGDLS, YYNGEE. CDR3 length equals 17 residues. The germline V and J ends were trimmed by 4 bases and 6 bases, with 22 bases remaining between them. CDR3 nucleotides: TGTGCCAGCAGCCCCCGGACTCCTCAAACGGGAGCCGGGGAGCTGTTTTTT. This gives the protein CASSPRTPQTGAGELFF. The complete variable domain, with remaining parts taken from reference TRBV9 and TRBJ2-2, reads DSGVTQTPKHLITATGQRVTLRCSPRSGDLSVYWYQQSLDQGLQFLIQYYNGEERAKGNILERFSAQQFPDLHSELNLSSLELGDSALYFCASSPRTPQTGAGELFFGEGSRLTVL.

The chain has TRBV27 and TRBJ1-4; D not certain. V was shortened by 1 base and J by 8 bases, with 8 bases between the two germline ends. CDR1 is MNHEY, CDR2 SMNVEV, per germline (reference sequence). The CDR3 covers 13 residues. In DNA form, the CDR3 reads TGTGCCAGCAGTTTATTAGGGCGAGAAAAACTGTTTTTT. It translates to CASSLLGREKLFF.

This clone was recorded once. The chain recombines TRBV6-5 with TRBJ2-1; the match to TRBD1 covers 8 bases. Germline V gene sequence: CDR1 MNHEY, CDR2 SVGAGI. With 10 bases clipped from V and 5 bases from J, the junction kept 13 bases outside the gene matches. The CDR3 runs 15 residues. The CDR3 sequence: CATQGKTGVNNEQFF. In DNA, the CDR3 is TGTGCCACCCAGGGGAAGACAGGGGTCAACAATGAGCAGTTCTTC.

The chain couples TRBV7-2 to TRBJ2-5, with 9 positions matching TRBD2. The trim removed 2 bases at V and 2 bases at J, leaving 6 bases unmatched. CDR1 and CDR2 (germline): SGHTA, FQGNSA. This CDR3 has 16 amino acids. DNA for the CDR3: TGTGCCAGCAGCTTAACAGCGGGAGGAGGGCAAGAGACCCAGTACTTC. It specifies CASSLTAGGGQETQYF. The variable domain in full, completed from reference TRBV7-2 and TRBJ2-5, reads GAGVSQSPSNKVTEKGKDVELRCDPISGHTALYWYRQSLGQGLEFLIYFQGNSAPDKSGLPSDRFSAERTGGSVSTLTIQRTQQEDSAVYLCASSLTAGGGQETQYFGPGTRLLVL.

The chain links TRBV5-1 to TRBJ1-1, with 9 positions matching TRBD1. The germline gives CDR1 SGHRS, CDR2 YFSETQ. This CDR3 contains 16 residues. V shed 2 bases, J shed 3 bases, and the junction held 8 bases outside the gene matches. CDR3 protein: CASSFGQGFWDTEAFF. The CDR3 DNA follows: TGCGCCAGCAGCTTTGGACAGGGGTTCTGGGACACTGAAGCTTTCTTT.

The J gene is TRBJ2-7, the V gene TRBV11-1, with TRBD1 matching over 10 bases. The CDR3 length is 16 residues. Germline V gene data show CDR1 as SGHAT and CDR2 as FQDESV (reference sequence). The J segment lost 3 bases and the V segment lost 5 bases, leaving 10 bases of the junction unmatched. CDR3 amino acids: CASSTPPGQGLYEQYF. As DNA, the CDR3 is TGTGCCAGCAGCACACCGCCGGGACAGGGGCTCTACGAGCAGTACTTC.

This sequence joins TRBV6-5 and TRBJ2-1, with 12 bases aligning to TRBD2. The CDR3 is made up of 13 amino acids. Germline trimming cut 10 bases from V and 9 bases from J; bases unmatched to any gene: 7. CDR1 is MNHEY, CDR2 SVGAGI, per germline. CDR3 loop: CAIRTSGKIEQFF. For the CDR3, the DNA is TGTGCCATCCGGACTAGCGGGAAAATTGAGCAGTTCTTC.

CDR3: CSAPGPNEQFF. The CDR3 DNA follows: TGCAGTGCTCCAGGACCGAATGAGCAGTTCTTC. The chain combines TRBV20-1 with TRBJ2-1; no definite D call. V was trimmed by 5 bases and J by 7 bases, leaving 9 bases between them. This CDR3 is 11 amino acids long. The germline V gene has CDR1 DFQATT and CDR2 SNEGSKA (reference sequence).

V gene TRBV5-1 combines with J gene TRBJ1-2, with D possibly TRBD1 on 6 matching bases. The CDR3 spans 14 residues. The germline CDR1 and CDR2 sequences are SGHRS and YFSETQ. With 4 bases removed from V and 4 bases from J, the gap between germline ends came to 14 bases. The CDR3 region is CASSGGGPFYGYTF. CDR3 nucleotide sequence: TGCGCCAGCAGCGGTGGGGGGCCGTTCTATGGCTACACCTTC.

V and J are TRBV19 and TRBJ1-4; D unclear. CDR1 is LNHDA and CDR2 is SQIVND in the germline V gene (reference sequence). Between the trimmed V and J ends, which lost 8 bases and 0 bases, there was a span of 7 bases. This CDR3 region has 13 residues. CDR3 protein: CASCYATNEKLFF. The CDR3 coding sequence is TGTGCCAGTTGTTATGCAACTAATGAAAAACTGTTTTTT.